The rows below give T cell receptor beta chains drawn from one sample of a study of blood T cell repertoires in COVID-19. The repertoire was sequenced with immunoSEQ multiplex PCR; TCRdb's copy has only in-frame clones and lacks some. Of 60,000 to 75,000 clones listed, about 90% were seen once; the top ten hold about 6.8%. The specimen was peripheral blood. The receptors originated from a man between 60 and 75 years old with acute or convalescent COVID-19. Both conserved end residues are part of each CDR3. The D gene is left open where the match is weak. Expanded clones get a size class; other rows say once, few or many, or leave the size out.

>TRBV29-1|NA|TRBJ2-5|NA
TGCAGCACCTGGAGGGAGACCCAGTACTTC
CSTWRETQYF
>TRBV19|NA|TRBJ2-2|NA
TGTGCCAGTAGCGGGTATCGGCGGGGTAGTAACACCGGGGAGCTGTTTTTT
CASSGYRRGSNTGELFF
>TRBV11-2|NA|TRBJ1-6|NA
TGTGCCAGCAGCCCAGGGTCGAGCTCCTATAATTCACCCCTCCACTTT
CASSPGSSSYNSPLHF
>TRBV7-2|NA|TRBJ2-5|TRBD1
TGTGCCAGCAGCTTTGCGACAGGGCTGAGGGAGACCCAGTACTTC
CASSFATGLRETQYF
>TRBV1|NA|TRBJ2-7|NA
TGCACCAGCAGCCTCGGGACTAGCGGGGGATTTTCCTACGAGCAGTACTTC
CTSSLGTSGGFSYEQYF
>TRBV4-2|NA|TRBJ2-5|NA
TGTGCCAGCAGCCAGGTATCGGGGACCCAGTACTTC
CASSQVSGTQYF
>TRBV12-3/TRBV12-4|NA|TRBJ1-1|NA
TGTGCCAGCAGTTTTACAGGTGGTGGAGCTTTCTTT
CASSFTGGGAFF
>TRBV15|once|TRBJ2-7|NA
TGTGCCACCAGCTTAGACAGGCGCGAGCAGTACTTC
CATSLDRREQYF
>TRBV6-2/TRBV6-3|NA|TRBJ1-4|TRBD1
TGTGCCAGCAGCCCTCGACAGGGGAATGAAAAACTGTTTTTT
CASSPRQGNEKLFF
>TRBV7-2|NA|TRBJ2-7|TRBD1
TGTGCCAGCAGCCGGACAGGGGGACGCGAGCAGTACTTC
CASSRTGGREQYF
>TRBV19|once|TRBJ1-5|NA
TGTGCCAGTAGGGAGACAGCATATAGCAATCAGCCCCAGCATTTT
CASRETAYSNQPQHF
>TRBV30|NA|TRBJ1-3|NA
TGTGCCTGGGGAACAGGGAGCTCTGGAAACACCATATATTTT
CAWGTGSSGNTIYF
>TRBV5-4|once|TRBJ1-6|TRBD1
TGTGCCAGCAGCCCGGGACAGAGCTATAATTCACCCCTCCACTTT
CASSPGQSYNSPLHF
>TRBV4-1|NA|TRBJ2-7|NA
TGCGCCAGCAGCCAACCCGGGACCAAAGCGGGCTACGAGCAGTACTTC
CASSQPGTKAGYEQYF
>TRBV5-1|NA|TRBJ2-2|NA
TGCGCCAGCAGCTTCCTAGCAGGAGGGACCGGGGAGCTGTTTTTT
CASSFLAGGTGELFF
>TRBV15|NA|TRBJ1-5|NA
TGTGCCACCAGCAGAGAGGTCTATAGCAATCAGCCCCAGCATTTT
CATSREVYSNQPQHF
>TRBV19|NA|TRBJ2-3|NA
TGTGCCAGTAGTATCCGGAGGGGGGGATCTAGCACAGATACGCAGTATTTT
CASSIRRGGSSTDTQYF
>TRBV6-5|NA|TRBJ1-4|NA
TGTGCCAGCAGTTACGGGACACGAAATGAAAAACTGTTTTTT
CASSYGTRNEKLFF
>TRBV30|NA|TRBJ1-2|TRBD1
TGTGCCTGGAGTGTAGGACAGGGCTATGGCTACACCTTC
CAWSVGQGYGYTF